This T cell receptor beta chain was identified during a study of cytomegalovirus exposure and HLA in healthy donors. General study results and limits: According to a later analysis, TCR clusters from the first cohort tended to co-occur in the 100 to 150 validation repertoires. Three chains linked to CMV were shown in vitro to be specific for CMV antigens.

The CDR3 runs 15 residues. Germline V CDR1 and CDR2: SGHRS, YFSETQ. Germline trimming cut 0 bases from V and 6 bases from J; bases unmatched to any gene: 3. This clone was seen once. Antigen: not known. The same CDR3 also results from other DNA sequences found in this sample. Here immunoSEQ multiplex PCR was the method, and the copy in TCRdb shows in-frame clones only, minus some. Of about 120,000 clones in the sample, over 75% were seen once. The TCR originated in a woman in her thirties in good health and CMV-seronegative. The sequenced material came from PBMCs. The chain carries TRBV5-1 and TRBJ2-1; 10 bases fit TRBD2. The CDR3 loop reads CASSLGAGGPNEQFF. CDR3 in DNA: TGCGCCAGCAGCTTGGGAGCGGGGGGGCCCAATGAGCAGTTCTTC.